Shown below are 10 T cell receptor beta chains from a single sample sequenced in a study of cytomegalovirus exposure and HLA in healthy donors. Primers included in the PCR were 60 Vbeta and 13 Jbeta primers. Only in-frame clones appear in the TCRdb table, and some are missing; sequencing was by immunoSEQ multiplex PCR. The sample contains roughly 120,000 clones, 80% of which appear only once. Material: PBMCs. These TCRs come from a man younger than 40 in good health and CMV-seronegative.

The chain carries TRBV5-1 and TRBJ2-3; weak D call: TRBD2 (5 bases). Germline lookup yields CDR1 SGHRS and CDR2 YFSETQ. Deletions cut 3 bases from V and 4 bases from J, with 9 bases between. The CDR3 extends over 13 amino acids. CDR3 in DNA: TGCGCCAGCAGCTCCCGGACTGCAGATACGCAGTATTTT. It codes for CASSSRTADTQYF.

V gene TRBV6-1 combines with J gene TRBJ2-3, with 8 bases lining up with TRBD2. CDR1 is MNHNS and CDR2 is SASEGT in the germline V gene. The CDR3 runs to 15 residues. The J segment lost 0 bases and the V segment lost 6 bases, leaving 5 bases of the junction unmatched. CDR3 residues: CASSERGTSTDTQYF. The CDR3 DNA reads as TGTGCCAGCAGCGAGCGGGGGACTAGCACAGATACGCAGTATTTT.

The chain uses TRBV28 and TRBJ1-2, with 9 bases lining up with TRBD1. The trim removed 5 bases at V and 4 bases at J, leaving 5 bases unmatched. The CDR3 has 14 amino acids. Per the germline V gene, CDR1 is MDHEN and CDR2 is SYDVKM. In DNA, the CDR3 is TGTGCCAGCAGTCCCGGGACAGGGATCTATGGCTACACCTTC. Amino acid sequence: CASSPGTGIYGYTF.

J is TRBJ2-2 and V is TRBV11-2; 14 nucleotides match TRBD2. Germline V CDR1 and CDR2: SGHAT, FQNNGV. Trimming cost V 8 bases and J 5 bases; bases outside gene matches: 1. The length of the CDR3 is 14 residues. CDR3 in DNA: TGTGCCAGCTGGACTAGCGGGAGGACCGGGGAGCTGTTTTTT. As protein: CASWTSGRTGELFF.

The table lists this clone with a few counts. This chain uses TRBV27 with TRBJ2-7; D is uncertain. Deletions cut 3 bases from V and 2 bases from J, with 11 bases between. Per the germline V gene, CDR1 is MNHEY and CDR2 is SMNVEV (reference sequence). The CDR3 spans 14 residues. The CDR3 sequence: CASSFFPVTYEQYF. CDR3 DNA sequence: TGTGCCAGCAGTTTTTTTCCGGTGACCTACGAGCAGTACTTC.

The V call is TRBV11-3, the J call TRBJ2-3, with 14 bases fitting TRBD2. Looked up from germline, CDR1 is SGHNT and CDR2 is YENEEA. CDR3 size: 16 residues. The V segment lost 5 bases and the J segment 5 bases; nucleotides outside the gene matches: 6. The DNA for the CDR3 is TGTGCCAGCAGCCCCCGAGGACTAGCGGGAGGAGATACGCAGTATTTT. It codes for CASSPRGLAGGDTQYF. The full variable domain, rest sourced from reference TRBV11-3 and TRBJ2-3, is EAGVVQSPRYKIIEKKQPVAFWCNPISGHNTLYWYLQNLGQGPELLIRYENEEAVDDSQLPKDRFSAERLKGVDSTLKIQPAELGDSAVYLCASSPRGLAGGDTQYFGPGTRLTVL.

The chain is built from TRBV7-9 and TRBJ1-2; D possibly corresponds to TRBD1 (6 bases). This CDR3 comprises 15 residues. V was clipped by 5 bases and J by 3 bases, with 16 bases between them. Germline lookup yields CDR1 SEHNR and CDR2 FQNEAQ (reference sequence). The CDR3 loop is CASSRDRQLDYGYTF. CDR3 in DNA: TGTGCCAGCAGCCGAGACAGGCAATTAGACTATGGCTACACCTTC.

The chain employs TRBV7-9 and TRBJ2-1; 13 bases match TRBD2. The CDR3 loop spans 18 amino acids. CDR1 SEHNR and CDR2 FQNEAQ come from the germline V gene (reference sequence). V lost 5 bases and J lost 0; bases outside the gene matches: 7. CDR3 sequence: CASSLGLAGVGSYNEQFF. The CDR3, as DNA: TGTGCCAGCAGCCTAGGACTAGCGGGAGTGGGCTCCTACAATGAGCAGTTCTTC.

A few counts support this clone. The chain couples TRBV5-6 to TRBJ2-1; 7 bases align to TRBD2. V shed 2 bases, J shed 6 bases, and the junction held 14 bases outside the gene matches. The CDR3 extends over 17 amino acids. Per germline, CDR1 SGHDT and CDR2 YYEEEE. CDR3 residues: CASSFPGTSREGNEQFF. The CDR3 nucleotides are TGTGCCAGCAGCTTCCCAGGGACTTCCAGGGAGGGCAATGAGCAGTTCTTC.

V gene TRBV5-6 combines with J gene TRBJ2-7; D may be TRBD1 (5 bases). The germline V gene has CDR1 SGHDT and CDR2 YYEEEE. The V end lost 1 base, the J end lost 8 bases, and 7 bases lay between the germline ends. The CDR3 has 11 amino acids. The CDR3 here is CASSLQGKQYF. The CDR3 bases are TGTGCCAGCAGCTTGCAGGGAAAGCAGTACTTC.